Listed below are T cell receptor beta chains from one sample, sequenced in a study of Ad26.COV2.S vaccination and SARS-CoV-2 variants. The table came from immunoSEQ multiplex PCR; TCRdb's copy has only in-frame clones and leaves some out. The sample shows about 350,000 clones, about 85% of them seen only once. The sample consisted of peripheral blood, taken in a trial of Ad26.COV2.S vaccine versus placebo. These receptors came from a person between 18 and 60 years old who received the Ad26.COV2.S COVID-19 vaccine or a placebo. Both conserved end residues are part of each CDR3. The D gene is left open where the match is weak. Clone sizes are given selectively: once, few, many, or a class where the clone is expanded.

V gene	J gene	clone size	D gene	CDR3 protein	CDR3 DNA
TRBV6-2/TRBV6-3	TRBJ2-5	.	TRBD2	CASSYSRASGRARETQYF	TGTGCCAGCAGTTACTCGCGGGCTAGCGGGAGGGCCCGAGAGACCCAGTACTTC
TRBV15	TRBJ2-7	.	.	CATSMREVLGHEQYF	TGTGCCACCAGCATGCGAGAGGTCCTCGGGCACGAGCAGTACTTC
TRBV19	TRBJ2-7	.	TRBD1	CASSIFKGQGSSYEQYF	TGTGCCAGTAGTATATTTAAGGGACAGGGAAGCTCCTACGAGCAGTACTTC
TRBV30	TRBJ2-3	.	.	CAWSVPGLGSTDTQYF	TGTGCCTGGAGTGTCCCAGGATTAGGATCCACAGATACGCAGTATTTT
TRBV5-1	TRBJ2-1	.	.	CASSLGSNYNEQFF	TGCGCCAGCAGCTTGGGGTCTAATTACAATGAGCAGTTCTTC
TRBV9	TRBJ2-3	.	.	CASSGGGGRTDTQYF	TGTGCCAGCAGCGGTGGTGGCGGTCGCACAGATACGCAGTATTTT
TRBV15	TRBJ2-4	.	.	CATSRDWVKNIQYF	TGTGCCACCAGCAGGGATTGGGTCAAAAACATTCAGTACTTC
TRBV3-1/TRBV3-2	TRBJ1-5	.	TRBD1	CASSQDQGGTGYSNQPQHF	TGTGCCAGCAGCCAAGATCAGGGGGGAACGGGATATAGCAATCAGCCCCAGCATTTT
TRBV13	TRBJ1-2	.	.	CASSYREHYGYTF	TGTGCCAGCAGCTACAGAGAGCACTATGGCTACACCTTC
TRBV19	TRBJ1-4	.	.	CASLRRAIATNEKLFF	TGTGCCAGTCTTAGGAGGGCCATCGCAACTAATGAAAAACTGTTTTTT
TRBV19	TRBJ2-3	.	.	CASSIWEKGDTQYF	TGTGCCAGTAGTATTTGGGAGAAAGGAGATACGCAGTATTTT
TRBV6-1	TRBJ2-6	.	.	CASSVYTGFSGANVLTF	TGTGCCAGCAGTGTTTATACAGGGTTCTCTGGGGCCAACGTCCTGACTTTC
TRBV6-8	TRBJ2-4	.	TRBD1	CAGGTGTLAKNIQYF	TGTGCCGGAGGGACAGGAACCCTGGCCAAAAACATTCAGTACTTC
TRBV19	TRBJ1-2	.	TRBD1	CAIQGRGTGERGYTF	TGTGCCATCCAGGGGAGAGGGACAGGGGAGCGTGGCTACACCTTC
TRBV10-3	TRBJ2-1	once	.	CAISGRGGGANNEQFF	TGTGCCATCAGTGGACGGGGTGGAGGGGCTAACAATGAGCAGTTCTTC
TRBV5-4	TRBJ2-7	.	.	CASSLGADYEQYF	TGTGCCAGCAGCTTGGGGGCAGACTACGAGCAGTACTTC
TRBV3-1/TRBV3-2	TRBJ2-3	.	.	CASSQLSNTQYF	TGTGCCAGCAGCCAACTTTCAAATACGCAGTATTTT
TRBV4-1	TRBJ2-3	.	.	CASSQEGSLRTDTQYF	TGCGCCAGCAGCCAAGAGGGGAGTCTGCGCACAGATACGCAGTATTTT
TRBV15	TRBJ2-2	.	.	CATSSPGRGHTGELFF	TGTGCCACCAGCAGCCCCGGACGAGGCCACACCGGGGAGCTGTTTTTT
TRBV27	TRBJ2-7	.	TRBD1	CASSRSLGDRPAYEQYF	TGTGCCAGCAGTCGCTCTTTAGGGGACAGGCCAGCCTACGAGCAGTACTTC
TRBV10-3	TRBJ2-5	.	TRBD2	CAIRRTSVEETQYF	TGTGCCATCAGGAGGACTAGCGTAGAAGAGACCCAGTACTTC
TRBV7-6	TRBJ2-3	.	.	CASSSGTPSDTQYF	TGTGCCAGCAGCTCCGGGACTCCCTCAGATACGCAGTATTTT
TRBV12-3/TRBV12-4	TRBJ1-1	.	TRBD1	CASRQGASTEAFF	TGTGCCAGCAGGCAGGGGGCTTCCACTGAAGCTTTCTTT
TRBV27	TRBJ2-7	.	TRBD1	CASSLQGTGTREQYF	TGTGCCAGCAGTTTACAAGGGACAGGCACTAGAGAGCAGTACTTC
TRBV6-5	TRBJ2-7	.	TRBD1	CAITLRQGSYEQYF	TGTGCCATCACGCTACGACAGGGCTCCTACGAGCAGTACTTC
TRBV2	TRBJ2-2	.	.	CASAGDPGELFF	TGTGCCAGCGCAGGGGACCCCGGGGAGCTGTTTTTT
TRBV15	TRBJ1-6	few	.	CATSRDLSGPLHF	TGTGCCACCAGCAGAGATCTTAGTGGGCCCCTCCACTTT
TRBV5-6	TRBJ1-5	.	.	CASSSTGSGPQHF	TGTGCCAGCAGCTCTACAGGGTCAGGGCCCCAGCATTTT
TRBV6-5	TRBJ2-7	.	TRBD2	CASSRPGLAVYEQYF	TGTGCCAGCAGTCGACCGGGACTAGCGGTGTATGAGCAGTACTTC
TRBV5-4	TRBJ2-6	.	.	CASSLNPTGANVLTF	TGTGCCAGCAGCTTGAACCCCACTGGGGCCAACGTCCTGACTTTC
TRBV6-2/TRBV6-3	TRBJ2-5	once	TRBD1	CASSYVAGGETQYF	TGTGCCAGCAGTTACGTGGCAGGGGGAGAGACCCAGTACTTC
TRBV7-9	TRBJ2-5	.	.	CASSLAREQETQYF	TGTGCCAGCAGCTTAGCGAGGGAGCAAGAGACCCAGTACTTC
TRBV2	TRBJ2-3	.	TRBD2	CASSEGLAGGKQYF	TGTGCCAGCAGTGAAGGGCTAGCGGGGGGAAAGCAGTATTTT
TRBV6-6	TRBJ2-1	few	.	CASSVYNEQFF	TGTGCCAGCAGCGTGTACAATGAGCAGTTCTTC
TRBV2	TRBJ2-5	.	.	CASSLLETQYF	TGTGCCAGCAGCTTGTTGGAGACCCAGTACTTC
TRBV6-6	TRBJ2-3	.	.	CASSFFGPSSTDTQYF	TGTGCCAGCAGCTTCTTCGGACCTTCTAGCACAGATACGCAGTATTTT